These T cell receptor beta chains were read from a single sample in a study of shared clonotypes between healthy human individuals. Assay used: immunoSEQ multiplex PCR; TCRdb lists only in-frame clones, some missing. Among under 700,000 clones listed, roughly 96% were seen once. Sequencing was carried out using naive CD8+ T cells sorted from blood. Every receptor here comes from a young woman in good health. Each CDR3 is given with its conserved first and last residue. D genes are given only for firm matches. Clone size, where shown, is once, few, many, or a class for clones that have expanded.

V gene	D gene	clone size	J gene	CDR3 DNA	CDR3 protein
TRBV5-1	-	-	TRBJ2-1	TGCGCCAGCAGCTTGGCGGGAGTCACCTACAATGAGCAGTTCTTC	CASSLAGVTYNEQFF
TRBV27	TRBD1	-	TRBJ2-7	TGTGCCAGCAGTTTAGACAGGGGGCCCTACGAGCAGTACTTC	CASSLDRGPYEQYF
TRBV7-9	-	-	TRBJ1-4	TGTGCCAGCAGTGACTCTTGGGAAAAACTGTTTTTT	CASSDSWEKLFF
TRBV5-6	-	-	TRBJ2-2	TGTGCCAGCAGCCGGCCCACCGGGGAGCTGTTTTTT	CASSRPTGELFF
TRBV4-2	-	-	TRBJ1-6	TGTGCCAGCAGCCAAGTGTGGGGGGAGGAGAATTCACCCCTCCACTTT	CASSQVWGEENSPLHF
TRBV11-1	-	once	TRBJ2-7	TGTGCCAGCAGCTTCCCGGGGGCGGGATACGAGCAGTACTTC	CASSFPGAGYEQYF
TRBV5-4	TRBD2	-	TRBJ2-7	TGTGCCAGCAGCTTGGTGGGGACGGGGGGTTACGAGCAGTACTTC	CASSLVGTGGYEQYF
TRBV15	-	-	TRBJ2-3	TGTGCCACCAACCAGCTGGACGGGGAAGATACGCAGTATTTT	CATNQLDGEDTQYF
TRBV28	-	-	TRBJ1-2	TGTGCCAGCAGTGCCGGAATAAGGAGTAACTATGGCTACACCTTC	CASSAGIRSNYGYTF
TRBV5-8	TRBD1	-	TRBJ2-3	TGTGCCAGCACCCGGGACAGGGATTGGGCAGATACGCAGTATTTT	CASTRDRDWADTQYF
TRBV30	-	-	TRBJ2-7	TGTGCCTGGAGTGTTGGGGCGTTTAACGAGCAGTACTTC	CAWSVGAFNEQYF
TRBV5-1	-	once	TRBJ1-1	TGCGCCAGCAGCTTGAGGTACGAGCGTGAAGCTTTCTTT	CASSLRYEREAFF
TRBV7-9	-	-	TRBJ1-3	TGTGCCAGCAGCTTATCAGCCTCTGGAAACACCATATATTTT	CASSLSASGNTIYF
TRBV28	-	-	TRBJ1-5	TGTGCCAGCAGTTTCTCAAATCAGCCCCAGCATTTT	CASSFSNQPQHF
TRBV27	-	-	TRBJ2-5	TGTGCCATAGGAGGGCCCTTGGAGCAGTACTTC	CAIGGPLEQYF
TRBV28	TRBD2	-	TRBJ2-1	TGTGCCAGCACCGACCCCCACCGGGGAGGACTAGCGGGAGGACTCTCCTACAATGAGCAGTTCTTC	CASTDPHRGGLAGGLSYNEQFF
TRBV5-1	-	-	TRBJ1-1	TGCGCCAGCAGGGAAAGGGGGGACACTGAAGCTTTCTTT	CASRERGDTEAFF
TRBV23-1	-	-	TRBJ1-5	TGCGCCAGCAGTCAAAATCGTGGGATAACAGACGGATATAGCAATCAGCCCCAGCATTTT	CASSQNRGITDGYSNQPQHF
TRBV2	-	few	TRBJ2-2	TGTGCCAGCAGGCTTAACACCGGGGAGCTGTTTTTT	CASRLNTGELFF
TRBV28	-	once	TRBJ2-1	TGTGCCAGCCGAGCGTTCGAGGGAACCGACAATGAGCAGTTCTTC	CASRAFEGTDNEQFF
TRBV28	-	once	TRBJ1-5	TGTGCCAGCAGTTTAGTGGCGGGGGGGGGAAATCAGCCCCAGCATTTT	CASSLVAGGGNQPQHF
TRBV27	-	-	TRBJ2-3	TGTGCCAGCAGTACCCGCCTTAGTGGATTCCAGTATTTT	CASSTRLSGFQYF
TRBV29-1	TRBD2	-	TRBJ2-7	TGCAGCGTCGCCACATCGGAGCGGGGGGGGCGCGAGCAGTACTTC	CSVATSERGGREQYF
TRBV27	TRBD1	once	TRBJ2-7	TGTGCCAGCAGATTAGCCGGGACAGGCTACGAGCAGTACTTC	CASRLAGTGYEQYF
TRBV27	-	-	TRBJ2-2	TGTGCCAGCAGTTTCCAGGGGACGGGCGGGGAGCTGTTTTTT	CASSFQGTGGELFF
TRBV5-1	TRBD1	-	TRBJ2-7	TGCGCCAGCAGCTTTACAGGGGCCTACGAGCAGTACTTC	CASSFTGAYEQYF
TRBV5-1	TRBD1	-	TRBJ1-1	TGCGCCAGCAGCTTATGGACAGGGAACACTGAAGCTTTCTTT	CASSLWTGNTEAFF
TRBV5-5	-	-	TRBJ2-7	TGTGCCAGCAGCTTTGGTTCAGGGCTCGAGCAGTACTTC	CASSFGSGLEQYF
TRBV4-1	-	-	TRBJ2-7	TGCGCCAGCAGCCCCCTAAGCGGTCAGTACGAGCAGTACTTC	CASSPLSGQYEQYF
TRBV5-1	-	-	TRBJ2-1	TGCGCCAGCAGCTCGCCGATGATGGCCGGGCAGCCTTACAATGAGCAGTTCTTC	CASSSPMMAGQPYNEQFF
TRBV28	TRBD1	-	TRBJ2-3	TGTGCCAGCAGTTGGACAGGTCTGACAGATACGCAGTATTTT	CASSWTGLTDTQYF
TRBV19	-	few	TRBJ1-5	TGTGCCAGTAGTATTGGGGAAAGCAATCAGCCCCAGCATTTT	CASSIGESNQPQHF
TRBV7-9	TRBD1	-	TRBJ1-2	TGTGCCAGCAGCTACGACGGACAGGGGGCGCGGAACTATGGCTACACCTTC	CASSYDGQGARNYGYTF
TRBV5-4	-	-	TRBJ1-2	TGTGCCAGCAGCTTGAGGACAGAGCTTCGTGGCTACACCTTC	CASSLRTELRGYTF
TRBV29-1	-	-	TRBJ2-2	TGCAGCGTTGAGGGGGAGTACCCCCCCGGGGAGCTGTTTTTT	CSVEGEYPPGELFF
TRBV15	TRBD2	-	TRBJ2-7	TGTGCCACCAGCAGGGGACTAGCGGATTACGAGCAGTACTTC	CATSRGLADYEQYF
TRBV6-5	TRBD1	-	TRBJ2-2	TGTGCCAGCAGTGCTGGACAGGGGGCGTACGGGGAGCTGTTTTTT	CASSAGQGAYGELFF
TRBV7-2	-	-	TRBJ2-7	TGTGCCAGCAGCTTACACGGAAGCTCCTACGAGCAGTACTTC	CASSLHGSSYEQYF
TRBV2	TRBD1	-	TRBJ1-5	TGTGCCAGCAGTGAGGGACAGTCTTTCAATCAGCCCCAGCATTTT	CASSEGQSFNQPQHF
TRBV27	-	-	TRBJ2-7	TGTGCCAGCAGCAACGGCGTGGGGCTCGAGCAGTACTTC	CASSNGVGLEQYF
TRBV6-5	-	-	TRBJ2-7	TGTGCCAGCAGTTACTCCGGGGAGTACTACGAGCAGTACTTC	CASSYSGEYYEQYF
TRBV6-6	-	-	TRBJ2-1	TGTGCCAGCAGCCTACCCTTAGTTCTCGACAATGAGCAGTTCTTC	CASSLPLVLDNEQFF
TRBV10-1	-	-	TRBJ2-2	TGCGCCAGCAGTGAGCAGGGAGTGCTGTTTTTT	CASSEQGVLFF
TRBV27	-	-	TRBJ2-7	TGTGCCAGCAGCCCCCCCTCCAGGTACGAGCAGTACTTC	CASSPPSRYEQYF
TRBV18	-	-	TRBJ1-2	TGTGCCAGCTCACCACCTGAGGACCCCTATGGCTACACCTTC	CASSPPEDPYGYTF
TRBV11-1	TRBD2	-	TRBJ2-7	TGTGCCAGCAGCTTTAGCGAGCGGGAGGCTGGTAGTGAGCAGTACTTC	CASSFSEREAGSEQYF
TRBV27	TRBD2	-	TRBJ2-7	TGTGCCAGCAGCCCAGCGGGAGGGTCTTACGAGCAGTACTTC	CASSPAGGSYEQYF
TRBV5-6	-	-	TRBJ2-5	TGTGCCAGCAGCGAACTAGATTGGGCAGAGACCCAGTACTTC	CASSELDWAETQYF
TRBV28	-	-	TRBJ1-2	TGTGCCAGCAGTTTAGTTCGAGGGCAGGGTGATGGCTACACCTTC	CASSLVRGQGDGYTF
TRBV9	-	-	TRBJ1-5	TGTGCCAGCAGCTCTTCCCTACAGGGAGGCCCCCAGCATTTT	CASSSSLQGGPQHF
TRBV5-1	-	-	TRBJ1-5	TGCGCCAGCAGCTTGGCGGGTGGCAATCAGCCCCAGCATTTT	CASSLAGGNQPQHF
TRBV28	-	once	TRBJ1-5	TGTGCCATCAAATCAACGGCGGTGGGGCATCAGCCCCAGCATTTT	CAIKSTAVGHQPQHF
TRBV4-1	-	-	TRBJ2-7	TGCGCCAGCAGCCACTCCCTAAGTTCCGAGCAGTACTTC	CASSHSLSSEQYF
TRBV28	TRBD1	-	TRBJ2-7	TGTGCCAGCCGGGACAGGGGGCCCTACGAGCAGTACTTC	CASRDRGPYEQYF
TRBV9	TRBD2	-	TRBJ2-7	TGTGCCAGCAGCGTGGGGACTAGCGGGAGATACGAGCAGTACTTC	CASSVGTSGRYEQYF
TRBV4-1	TRBD1	-	TRBJ1-1	TGCGCCAGCAGCCTCCGGACAGGGAACACTGAAGCTTTCTTT	CASSLRTGNTEAFF
TRBV30	-	-	TRBJ2-5	TGTGCCTGGAGCCAGGGACCTCCAGAGCAGTACTTC	CAWSQGPPEQYF
TRBV6-5	-	once	TRBJ1-2	TGTGCCAGCAGTTATCTTGTGCAGGGACTCGGTGGCTACACCTTC	CASSYLVQGLGGYTF
TRBV11-3	-	-	TRBJ2-5	TGTGCCAGCAGCTGGACAGTGCAAGAGACCCAGTACTTC	CASSWTVQETQYF
TRBV19	-	-	TRBJ2-7	TGTGCCAGTAGTACCCTGGGACACGGAGGGAGCGAGCAGTACTTC	CASSTLGHGGSEQYF